This T cell receptor (beta chain) was retrieved from a study of blood T cell repertoires in COVID-19. Study information: Sites in the United States, Italy and Spain provided acute and convalescent COVID-19 samples.

As processed by the authors: Reference gene primer amplification gave estimated nucleated cell counts. The data were produced by immunoSEQ multiplex PCR, yet TCRdb's version contains in-frame clones alone and is incomplete. D and trimming were read from the DNA, whereas the V and J calls and clone size are those reported in that table. The table includes 100,000 to 150,000 clones, around 87% detected once. Trimming removed 8 bases from V and 0 bases from J, with 11 bases in between. Germline assignment: CDR1 SNHLY and CDR2 FYNNEI. The CDR3 is made up of 15 amino acids. This rearrangement joins TRBV2 to TRBJ1-6; D remains ambiguous. Material: peripheral blood. The clonotype comes from an older woman with acute or convalescent COVID-19. The CDR3 DNA reads as TGTGCCAGCCAGGAAACGAGCTCCTATAATTCACCCCTCCACTTT. Translating it yields CASQETSSYNSPLHF.